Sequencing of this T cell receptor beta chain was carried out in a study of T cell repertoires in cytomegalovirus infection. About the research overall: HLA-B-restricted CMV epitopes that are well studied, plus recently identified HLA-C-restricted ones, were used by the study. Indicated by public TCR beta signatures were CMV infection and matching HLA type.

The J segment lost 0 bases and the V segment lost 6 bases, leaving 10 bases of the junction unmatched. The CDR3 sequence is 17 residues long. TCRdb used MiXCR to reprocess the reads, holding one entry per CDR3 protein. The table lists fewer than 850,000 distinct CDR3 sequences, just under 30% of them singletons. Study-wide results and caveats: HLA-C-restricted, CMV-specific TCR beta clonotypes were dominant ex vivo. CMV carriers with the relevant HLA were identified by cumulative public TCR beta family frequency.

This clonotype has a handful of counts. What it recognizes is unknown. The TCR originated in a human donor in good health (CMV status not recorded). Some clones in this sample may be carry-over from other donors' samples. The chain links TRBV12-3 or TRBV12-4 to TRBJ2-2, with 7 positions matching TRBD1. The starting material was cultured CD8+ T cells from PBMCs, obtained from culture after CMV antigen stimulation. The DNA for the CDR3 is TGTGCCAGCAGCGGCACAGGGGATTCCCCGAACACCGGGGAGCTGTTTTTT. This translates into CASSGTGDSPNTGELFF.